Listed below are T cell receptor beta chains from one sample, sequenced in a study of blood T cell repertoires in COVID-19. This table comes from immunoSEQ multiplex PCR, and its TCRdb copy is limited to in-frame clones, with some not included. Among about 370,000 clones listed, approximately 92% were seen once. Specimen: PBMCs or T cells enriched from blood (not recorded which). The receptor source for this set is a man between 18 and 35 years old who had recovered from COVID-19. Both conserved end residues are trimmed from each CDR3.

v_gene | CDR3aa
TRBV9 | ASSARPGQGRETQY
TRBV25-1 | ASRVTSTDTQY
TRBV9 | ASSPMTGISGNTIY
TRBV3-1/TRBV3-2 | ASRRKGLAGEQY
TRBV7-9 | ASSSTGQGVTGELF
TRBV6-5 | ASSQDYLSYEQY
TRBV6-5 | ASRRDRSNQPQH
TRBV7-9 | ASSLGQGFNSPLH
TRBV24-1 | ATSLEEANTGELF
TRBV12-3/TRBV12-4 | ASSPTDTQY
TRBV5-1 | ASSLGDRDRAGEQF
TRBV28 | ASSLTGLQAF
TRBV19 | ASSTGEVTNEKLF
TRBV5-1 | ASSLGRGSSYNEQF
TRBV6-6 | ASRVTSGTETQY
TRBV18 | ASSTGLAGSTGELF
TRBV5-1 | ASSLSRDRMNTEAF
TRBV10-3 | AIADHSGQGFTGELF
TRBV6-2/TRBV6-3 | ASSYRNRQNTEAF
TRBV7-2 | ASSRIKLAPISYNEQF